Shown below are 32 T cell receptor beta chains from a single sample sequenced in a study of control samples from healthy donors and cancer patients. This table comes from immunoSEQ multiplex PCR, and its TCRdb copy is limited to in-frame clones, with some not included. The sample gives over 50,000 clones, about four fifths of which show up once; around a tenth is in the top ten. Sequencing input: blood. The receptors originated from a man between 65 and 79 years old in good health.

In DNA, the CDR3 is TGTGCCAGCAGCAGGAAAATCTCTGGGGCCAACGTCCTGACTTTC. Translated, it gives CASSRKISGANVLTF. This chain links TRBV6-5 with TRBJ2-6; D ambiguous. Germline assignment: CDR1 MNHEY and CDR2 SVGAGI. V lost 6 bases to trimming and J lost 0 bases, with 9 bases between them. This CDR3 is 15 amino acids long.

This clone was recorded only once. The sample carries other DNA sequences with the same CDR3. V and J are TRBV30 and TRBJ1-2; no firm D call. Per the germline V gene, CDR1 is GTSNPN and CDR2 is SVGIG (reference sequence). Trimming stripped 3 bases from V and 5 bases from J, with 10 bases between. The CDR3 runs 12 residues. As DNA, the CDR3 is TGTGCCTGGAGCGAGGACTCATATGGCTACACCTTC. Its protein product is CAWSEDSYGYTF.

This clone was recorded once. J is TRBJ1-1 and V is TRBV7-9; no reliable D call. Deletions cut 2 bases from V and 5 bases from J, with 27 bases between. Germline V lookup: CDR1 SEHNR, CDR2 FQNEAQ (reference sequence). This CDR3 is 19 amino acids long. The DNA for the CDR3 is TGTGCCAGCAGCTTATTGGCCGTAAACCTACCACCAAGAGATACTGAAGCTTTCTTT. Its protein is CASSLLAVNLPPRDTEAFF.

This chain joins TRBV4-1 and TRBJ2-5; TRBD1 agrees at 7 bases. CDR1 and CDR2 (germline): MGHRA, YSYEKL. Trimming at V came to 4 bases and at J to 12 bases, leaving 11 bases not matched to a gene. The CDR3 is 13 residues long. CDR3 sequence: CASSRLPQGFEYF. Written as DNA, the CDR3 is TGCGCCAGCAGCCGACTACCACAGGGGTTCGAGTACTTC.

The chain combines TRBV15 with TRBJ2-5, with D hard to call. Germline CDR1 reads LNHNV; CDR2 reads YYDKDF (reference sequence). The CDR3 has 12 residues. V was trimmed by 0 bases and J by 5 bases, leaving 4 bases between them. The CDR3 DNA reads TGTGCCACCAGCAGAGATGGGGAGACCCAGTACTTC. It specifies CATSRDGETQYF.

The V and J genes are TRBV6-5 and TRBJ1-3, with unresolved D. This CDR3 spans 14 amino acids. Per germline, CDR1 MNHEY and CDR2 SVGAGI. Deletions cut 6 bases from V and 4 bases from J, with 13 bases between. CDR3 sequence: CASRARFSGNTIYF. The CDR3 nucleotides read TGTGCCAGCAGGGCCCGTTTCAGCGGAAACACCATATATTTT.

The chain links TRBV5-1 to TRBJ2-7; TRBD1 might be the D (6 bases). This CDR3 is built from 14 residues. The V end lost 0 bases, the J end lost 6 bases, and 13 bases lay between the germline ends. CDR1 and CDR2 (germline): SGHRS, YFSETQ. CDR3 residues: CASSLGTDNSEQYF. The CDR3 DNA follows: TGCGCCAGCAGCTTGGGGACAGACAATAGCGAGCAGTACTTC.

This clone appeared a single time. The chain uses TRBV27 and TRBJ1-1, with no clear D. CDR3 length: 13 amino acids. Germline V gene lookup returns CDR1 MNHEY and CDR2 SMNVEV (reference sequence). Trimming shortened V by 6 bases and J by 1 base, and 9 bases separated the two germline ends. CDR3 bases: TGTGCCAGCAGAAATAACCCGAACACTGAAGCTTTCTTT. This sequence encodes CASRNNPNTEAFF.

The V gene is TRBV30, the J gene TRBJ1-1, with D perhaps matching TRBD1 (6 bases). The V and J ends lost 0 bases and 1 base respectively, with 12 bases between them. Germline V gives CDR1 GTSNPN, CDR2 SVGIG (reference sequence). CDR3 length: 15 amino acids. The CDR3 bases are TGTGCCTGGAGTGTACTCGTCAGGGGGAACACTGAAGCTTTCTTT. Its protein product is CAWSVLVRGNTEAFF.

This clone was detected once. The chain couples TRBV28 to TRBJ1-1, with D unresolved. CDR3 length: 14 amino acids. V was shortened by 3 bases and J by 1 base, with 9 bases between the two germline ends. Germline loops: CDR1 MDHEN, CDR2 SYDVKM. CDR3 amino acids: CASSLWQANTEAFF. The CDR3 DNA follows: TGTGCCAGCAGTTTGTGGCAGGCGAACACTGAAGCTTTCTTT.

This chain connects TRBV4-1 to TRBJ2-7; D is uncertain. The germline V gene encodes CDR1 MGHRA and CDR2 YSYEKL. V dropped 4 bases and J dropped 2 bases, with 12 bases sitting between them. The CDR3 sequence is 14 residues long. The CDR3 loop is CASSPGWLAYEQYF. The CDR3 DNA follows: TGCGCCAGCAGCCCTGGATGGTTAGCCTACGAGCAGTACTTC.

The chain employs TRBV10-2 and TRBJ2-3; D ambiguous. V dropped 2 bases and J dropped 4 bases, with 10 bases sitting between them. CDR1 and CDR2 from the germline V gene are WSHSY and SAAADI. The CDR3 totals 14 residues. The CDR3 loop is CASSEVTLADTQYF. Here the CDR3 DNA reads TGCGCCAGCAGTGAGGTAACTTTAGCAGATACGCAGTATTTT.

The genes are TRBV27 and TRBJ1-1; tentatively, D is TRBD1 (6 bases). V was trimmed by 5 bases and J by 1 base, leaving 17 bases between them. This CDR3 has 16 amino acids. Germline assignment: CDR1 MNHEY and CDR2 SMNVEV (reference sequence). The DNA of the CDR3 is TGTGCCAGCAGTCCTCCGACAGGAGGTCGGAACACTGAAGCTTTCTTT. Translated: CASSPPTGGRNTEAFF.

The chain links TRBV2 to TRBJ1-1; D might be TRBD1 (5 bases). Trimming removed 4 bases at V and 7 bases at J, with 13 bases between. Germline V gives CDR1 SNHLY, CDR2 FYNNEI. The CDR3 length is 13 residues. The CDR3 loop reads CASSGTGENEAFF. The CDR3 region has the DNA TGTGCCAGCAGTGGGACGGGGGAAAATGAAGCTTTCTTT.

The chain employs TRBV19 and TRBJ1-2; 8 bases match TRBD1. The CDR3 has 14 residues. Germline CDR1 LNHDA, CDR2 SQIVND (reference sequence). V shed 7 bases, J shed 4 bases, and the junction held 8 bases outside the gene matches. CDR3 residues: CASTIGTGGYGYTF. The CDR3 nucleotides are TGTGCCAGTACCATTGGGACAGGCGGCTATGGCTACACCTTC. The complete variable domain, with remaining parts taken from reference TRBV19 and TRBJ1-2, reads DGGITQSPKYLFRKEGQNVTLSCEQNLNHDAMYWYRQDPGQGLRLIYYSQIVNDFQKGDIAEGYSVSREKKESFPLTVTSAQKNPTAFYLCASTIGTGGYGYTFGSGTRLTVV.

This sequence joins TRBV27 and TRBJ1-6; TRBD1 matches at 8 bases. The V and J ends lost 5 bases and 7 bases, in that order; junction bases with no gene match: 7. This CDR3 is built from 15 residues. Germline assignment: CDR1 MNHEY and CDR2 SMNVEV (reference sequence). CDR3 region: CASSEDRERNSPLHF. CDR3 nucleotide sequence: TGTGCCAGCAGTGAGGACAGGGAGCGAAATTCACCCCTCCACTTT.

V and J are TRBV19 and TRBJ1-1, with TRBD1 matching 7 bases. Germline assignment: CDR1 LNHDA and CDR2 SQIVND (reference sequence). V lost 3 bases, J lost 2 bases, and 12 bases stayed unmatched. This CDR3 has 17 amino acids. DNA of the CDR3: TGTGCCAGTAGTATCCGAGGGGGCGCGAACAGAAACACTGAAGCTTTCTTT. Translation: CASSIRGGANRNTEAFF.

The chain couples TRBV7-2 to TRBJ2-1; D not resolved. Trimming took 0 bases from V and 0 from J, leaving 6 bases between them. This CDR3 contains 15 residues. The germline V gene encodes CDR1 SGHTA and CDR2 FQGNSA. CDR3 protein: CASSLAMSSYNEQFF. In nucleotides, the CDR3 is TGTGCCAGCAGCTTAGCTATGAGCTCCTACAATGAGCAGTTCTTC.

The chain is built from TRBV3-1 (or the pseudogene TRBV3-2) and TRBJ2-7; either TRBD1 or TRBD2 may fit D (5 bases each). Looked up from germline, CDR1 is LGHDT and CDR2 is YNNKEL (reference sequence). The CDR3 runs to 15 residues. V lost 1 base to trimming and J lost 6 bases, with 16 bases between them. The CDR3 coding sequence is TGTGCCAGCAGCCAAGCTTACCTGCAGGGAGCCGAGCAGTACTTC. Translation gives CASSQAYLQGAEQYF.

The chain uses TRBV4-2 and TRBJ1-5, with 11 bases identical to TRBD1. Germline loops: CDR1 LGHNA, CDR2 YNFKEQ. The CDR3 contains 16 residues. V was clipped by 4 bases and J by 6 bases; unmatched bases: 8. The CDR3: CASSPTGTGGSQPQHF. CDR3 DNA sequence: TGTGCCAGCAGCCCAACCGGGACAGGGGGAAGTCAGCCCCAGCATTTT.

V is TRBV3-1 (or the pseudogene TRBV3-2) and J is TRBJ1-2, with TRBD1 identical over 7 bases. The germline V gene encodes CDR1 LGHDT and CDR2 YNNKEL (reference sequence). CDR3 size: 12 residues. Germline trimming cut 1 base from V and 8 bases from J; bases unmatched to any gene: 1. The CDR3 is CASSQGQGGYTF. Here the CDR3 DNA reads TGTGCCAGCAGCCAAGGACAGGGAGGCTACACCTTC.

The chain is built from TRBV2 and TRBJ2-3; 9 bases line up with TRBD1. The junction had 3 bases not matched to a gene; V was cut back by 6 bases and J by 2 bases. Germline V gene sequence: CDR1 SNHLY, CDR2 FYNNEI. The CDR3 sequence is 14 residues long. In nucleotides, the CDR3 is TGTGCCAGCAGCCGGACAGGGGTCACAGATACGCAGTATTTT. Amino acids: CASSRTGVTDTQYF.

The count of this clone is one. V and J are TRBV5-4 and TRBJ1-2; 9 nucleotides align to TRBD1. The CDR3 has 14 residues. V shed 4 bases, J shed 8 bases, and the junction held 9 bases outside the gene matches. The germline V gene has CDR1 SGHNT and CDR2 YYREEE (reference sequence). CDR3: CASSLQQGARGYTF. CDR3 nucleotide sequence: TGTGCCAGCAGCCTGCAACAGGGGGCGCGGGGCTACACCTTC.

This chain connects TRBV7-7 to TRBJ2-5; no clear D. The germline CDR1 and CDR2 sequences are SSHAT and FNYEAQ (reference sequence). Trimming shortened V by 5 bases and J by 1 base, and 8 bases separated the two germline ends. The CDR3 runs to 13 residues. The CDR3 reads CASSADIQETQYF. Here the CDR3 DNA reads TGTGCCAGCAGCGCAGACATCCAAGAGACCCAGTACTTC.

V usage is TRBV2 and J usage is TRBJ1-2; D gene uncertain. The CDR3 has 13 amino acids. The ends were cut back, 10 bases at V and 2 bases at J, with 14 bases in the middle. Germline V CDR1 and CDR2: SNHLY, FYNNEI. The DNA for the CDR3 is TGTGCCACCCTGGCGGTGAGAAACTATGGCTACACCTTC. Translation: CATLAVRNYGYTF.

This rearrangement joins TRBV6-2 or TRBV6-3 to TRBJ2-1; TRBD2 matches at 7 bases. The CDR3 covers 16 residues. V gave up 5 bases and J gave up 1 base; unmatched junction bases: 8. Germline lookup yields CDR1 MNHEY and CDR2 SVGEGT. As DNA, the CDR3 is TGTGCCAGCAGTCCGGAGCCGGGACTATCCTACAATGAGCAGTTCTTC. Translated, it gives CASSPEPGLSYNEQFF.

The chain employs TRBV9 and TRBJ1-1; D possibly corresponds to TRBD1 (6 bases). CDR1 is SGDLS, CDR2 YYNGEE, per germline. This CDR3 is built from 15 residues. V was pared by 4 bases and J by 0 bases, with 13 bases between. The CDR3 region has the DNA TGTGCCAGCAGCTCCGAGGGACAAGTGAACACTGAAGCTTTCTTT. Its translation is CASSSEGQVNTEAFF.

This clone was observed a single time. The J gene is TRBJ1-1, the V gene TRBV30; tentative D call: TRBD1 (5 bases). Per germline, CDR1 GTSNPN and CDR2 SVGIG (reference sequence). The V and J ends lost 0 bases and 5 bases respectively, with 10 bases between them. This CDR3 has 13 amino acids. The chain's CDR3 is CAWSVQEGTEAFF. As DNA, the CDR3 is TGTGCCTGGAGTGTACAGGAGGGGACTGAAGCTTTCTTT.

The rearrangement uses TRBV7-9 and TRBJ2-5; D is undetermined. Germline V gene sequence: CDR1 SEHNR, CDR2 FQNEAQ (reference sequence). This CDR3 contains 12 residues. The ends were cut back, 4 bases at V and 0 bases at J, with 3 bases in the middle. The CDR3 bases are TGTGCCAGCAGCTCGTACCAAGAGACCCAGTACTTC. Its translation is CASSSYQETQYF.

The rearrangement links TRBV28 to TRBJ1-2; tentatively, D is TRBD1 (5 bases). Looked up from germline, CDR1 is MDHEN and CDR2 is SYDVKM. V lost 7 bases to trimming and J lost 4 bases, with 22 bases between them. This CDR3 has 16 amino acids. CDR3 nucleotides: TGTGCCAGCACCTCACCCCTGGGACGCGGGGCCTATGGCTACACCTTC. The encoded protein is CASTSPLGRGAYGYTF.

This chain joins TRBV6-5 and TRBJ1-2, with D perhaps TRBD1 (5 bases). The germline V and J ends were trimmed by 6 bases and 7 bases, with 18 bases remaining between them. In germline, CDR1 is MNHEY, CDR2 SVGAGI. This CDR3 region has 14 residues. CDR3 coding DNA: TGTGCCAGCAGGGAGGCAGGGAGCGGTCTTGGCTACACCTTC. Amino acids: CASREAGSGLGYTF.

This chain links TRBV4-1 with TRBJ2-1; 9 positions agree with TRBD1. V lost 2 bases and J lost 9; bases outside the gene matches: 11. Germline loops: CDR1 MGHRA, CDR2 YSYEKL. This CDR3 region has 16 residues. CDR3 bases: TGCGCCAGCAGCCAACCAAAGGACAGGGGTTTCATTGAGCAGTTCTTC. Translating gives CASSQPKDRGFIEQFF.